Listed below are T cell receptor beta chains from one sample, sequenced in a study of blood T cell repertoires in COVID-19. The data were produced by immunoSEQ multiplex PCR, yet TCRdb's version contains in-frame clones alone and is incomplete. This sample yields hundreds of thousands of clones, of which approximately 90% are seen a single time; roughly 13% belongs to the top ten. The specimen sequenced was peripheral blood. The source of these receptors is a woman aged 50 to 60 with COVID-19, enrolled during active disease. Both conserved end residues are part of each CDR3. Fields, in order: CDR3 DNA, CDR3 protein, V gene, clone size, D gene, CDR3 length, J gene. The D gene is left open where the match is weak. Clone size, where shown, is once, few, many, or a class for clones that have expanded.

TGTGCCAGCAGCTTAGATTCCCAGGGTATGAAGTACTTC CASSLDSQGMKYF TRBV11-2 once - 13 TRBJ2-7
TGTGCCAGCAGCCACCCTCTAGCGGGGGGTACAGATACGCAGTATTTT CASSHPLAGGTDTQYF TRBV3-1/TRBV3-2 - TRBD2 16 TRBJ2-3
TGTGCCAGCAGCTCCGCTGTGGCAACCTACGAGCAGTACTTC CASSSAVATYEQYF TRBV5-6 - - 14 TRBJ2-7
TGCACCAGCAGCCAAGGGGGCGGTAGCGGCCCTAGCACAGATACGCAGTATTTT CTSSQGGGSGPSTDTQYF TRBV1 - - 18 TRBJ2-3
TGTGCCAGCACCGGGACTAGCGGGGGTGAGGAGACCCAGTACTTC CASTGTSGGEETQYF TRBV2 - TRBD2 15 TRBJ2-5
TGTGCCAGCAGCTTAGGAGCGGGGGATGAGCAGTTCTTC CASSLGAGDEQFF TRBV11-2 once TRBD2 13 TRBJ2-1
TGTGCCAGCAGCTTGGGGAGCAACGAAAAACTGTTTTTT CASSLGSNEKLFF TRBV5-5 - - 13 TRBJ1-4
TGTGCCAGCAGCAAGGAAGAGGGGGATGACACCGGGGAGCTGTTTTTT CASSKEEGDDTGELFF TRBV21-1 - - 16 TRBJ2-2
TGTGCCAGCAGCGCTAGCGGGGGCGCCTACGAGCAGTACTTC CASSASGGAYEQYF TRBV5-4 - TRBD2 14 TRBJ2-7
TGTGCCACAGGGGACAGGGGTCAGCCCCAGCATTTT CATGDRGQPQHF TRBV24-1 - TRBD1 12 TRBJ1-5
TGTGCCAGCAGTGGGCAGGTTAATAGAAGAAATGAGCAGTTCTTC CASSGQVNRRNEQFF TRBV2 - - 15 TRBJ2-1
TGTGCCAGCAGCTTAGCGACAGCTCATGGCTACACCTTC CASSLATAHGYTF TRBV7-2 - - 13 TRBJ1-2
TGTGCCAGCAGTTTCTTGGGGGGGACCCAGTACTTC CASSFLGGTQYF TRBV28 - - 12 TRBJ2-5
TGTGCCAGCAGCGTAGGTCAGGGGGCGAGTTTCGAGCAGTACTTC CASSVGQGASFEQYF TRBV9 - TRBD1 15 TRBJ2-7
TGCGCCAGCAGCCGGGACTTAGGGAATGAGCAGTTCTTC CASSRDLGNEQFF TRBV5-1 - - 13 TRBJ2-1
TGCGCCAGCAGCCAAGAGGACAGGGGGCGACCCGGGGAGCTGTTTTTT CASSQEDRGRPGELFF TRBV4-1 - TRBD1 16 TRBJ2-2
TGTGCCAGCAGTTCCTATGCCACCAACTCTGGAAACACCATATATTTT CASSSYATNSGNTIYF TRBV28 - - 16 TRBJ1-3
TGTGCCAGCAGCTACGCGCGACAGCGACTTAATGAAAAACTGTTTTTT CASSYARQRLNEKLFF TRBV5-8 - - 16 TRBJ1-4
TGTGCCAGCAGCCCTAGCGGGGGCCCCCAAGAGACCCAGTACTTC CASSPSGGPQETQYF TRBV3-1/TRBV3-2 - TRBD2 15 TRBJ2-5
TGCGCCAGCAGCTTGACGGGGGTGTCGCTTAATGAAAAACTGTTTTTT CASSLTGVSLNEKLFF TRBV5-1 - - 16 TRBJ1-4
TGTGCCTGGAGTACAGGAACCCAAGAGACCCAGTACTTC CAWSTGTQETQYF TRBV30 once - 13 TRBJ2-5
TGTGCCAGCAGCTTAGGGTTGAGGGATGAGCAGTTCTTC CASSLGLRDEQFF TRBV7-7 - - 13 TRBJ2-1
TGTGCCAGCAGCGTAGCCCCTTCCAGCGGGGTTGACACCGGGGAGCTGTTTTTT CASSVAPSSGVDTGELFF TRBV9 - TRBD2 18 TRBJ2-2
TGTGCCAGCTCCCCAGGGACAGGGCCGTACAATGAGCAGTTCTTC CASSPGTGPYNEQFF TRBV18 - TRBD1 15 TRBJ2-1
TGTGCCAGTAGTATAGAGGGGGCTCCTGGAAACACCATATATTTT CASSIEGAPGNTIYF TRBV19 - - 15 TRBJ1-3
TGTGCCACGGGTCGGGATAGCCTGGAGGGCTACACCTTC CATGRDSLEGYTF TRBV6-5 once - 13 TRBJ1-2
TGTGCCAGCAGTTCCTCCCCCGGAGCAACTAATGAAAAACTGTTTTTT CASSSSPGATNEKLFF TRBV28 - - 16 TRBJ1-4
TGTGCCAGCAGTTCCGGACAGGGCTTGACTGAAGCTTTCTTT CASSSGQGLTEAFF TRBV6-5 - TRBD1 14 TRBJ1-1
TGTGCCTGGACTAAACAGGGGACCACTACTGAAGCTTTCTTT CAWTKQGTTTEAFF TRBV30 - TRBD1 14 TRBJ1-1
TGTGCCAGCTCACGGACTAGCACAGATACGCAGTATTTT CASSRTSTDTQYF TRBV18 - - 13 TRBJ2-3
TGTGCCAGCAACCCTTTTCCAGGTAACACTGAAGCTTTCTTT CASNPFPGNTEAFF TRBV7-9 - - 14 TRBJ1-1
TGTGCCAGCAGGACAGGGGGGGGAAATCAGCCCCAGCATTTT CASRTGGGNQPQHF TRBV6-5 - TRBD1 14 TRBJ1-5
TGTGCCAGCAGCTTCCAGGGGGCAATGAACACTGAAGCTTTCTTT CASSFQGAMNTEAFF TRBV6-5 - TRBD1 15 TRBJ1-1
TGTGCCTGGAGTAGGAGCTCTGGAAACACCATATATTTT CAWSRSSGNTIYF TRBV30 once - 13 TRBJ1-3
TGTGCCTGGAAACAGGGCAGTACTGGAAACACCATATATTTT CAWKQGSTGNTIYF TRBV30 - - 14 TRBJ1-3
TGTGCCACCAGTGATTCCAGGACAGGGCCCACTGAAGCTTTCTTT CATSDSRTGPTEAFF TRBV24-1 few TRBD1 15 TRBJ1-1
TGTGCCAGTAGTCCCCGGGACAGGGGAGGGAATCAGCCCCAGCATTTT CASSPRDRGGNQPQHF TRBV19 - TRBD1 16 TRBJ1-5
TGTGCCAGCAGCCAGAATCCGGACAGGCGCTATGGCTACACCTTC CASSQNPDRRYGYTF TRBV27 - TRBD1 15 TRBJ1-2
TGTGCCAGCAGTTGGACACATATCAACTATGGCTACACCTTC CASSWTHINYGYTF TRBV28 - - 14 TRBJ1-2